Listed here is a single T cell receptor beta chain. Its target is not known. The data were taken from a study of siplizumab effects on memory and regulatory T cells. Germline V lookup: CDR1 SGHTA, CDR2 FQGNSA. The length of the CDR3 is 14 residues. V lost 5 bases, J lost 1 base, and 3 bases stayed unmatched. Libraries were prepared by immunoSEQ multiplex PCR; TCRdb keeps only in-frame clonotypes and omits some of them. The sample records fewer than 120,000 clones, over 85% being singletons. The study's findings and limits: Most proliferating CD4+ or CD8+ clones, roughly 75-95%, had no naive or memory assignment. Unstimulated subset assignment was obtained for only a minor fraction of alloreactive clones.

This chain links TRBV7-2 with TRBJ2-7, with 9 bases aligning to TRBD1. The clonotype comes from a human donor in good health. Input material: CD4+ T cells sorted from blood. The CDR3 reads CASSPGTGSYEQYF. CDR3 nucleotide sequence: TGTGCCAGCAGCCCAGGGACAGGGTCCTACGAGCAGTACTTC.